The clone carrying this T cell receptor beta chain appeared a single time. The CDR3 has 13 residues. V lost 7 bases and J 13 bases, leaving 20 bases between the germline ends. The germline V gene encodes CDR1 SGHTA and CDR2 FQGNSA. A second PCR, run for roughly 7 to 11 cycles, used a sample-barcoded 5' primer plus a J-beta primer mix. TCRdb redid the calling of the 5' RACE reads with MiXCR, one entry per CDR3 protein. The profile covers hundreds of thousands of distinct CDR3 sequences, with about three fifths appearing a single time and roughly 22% taken by the ten largest. This sample was taken from a study of blood T cells in healthy people across ages. A minimum of 7 million PBMCs was isolated per sample.

The source is a man aged 30 to 45 in good health. The chain carries TRBV7-2 and TRBJ2-1; TRBD1 is a possible D gene (6 bases). The sequencing sample was made of blood. CDR3 sequence (DNA): TGTGCCAGCACCTTCAGGGGTAGCGAGACCCAGTTCTTC. Its protein product is CASTFRGSETQFF.